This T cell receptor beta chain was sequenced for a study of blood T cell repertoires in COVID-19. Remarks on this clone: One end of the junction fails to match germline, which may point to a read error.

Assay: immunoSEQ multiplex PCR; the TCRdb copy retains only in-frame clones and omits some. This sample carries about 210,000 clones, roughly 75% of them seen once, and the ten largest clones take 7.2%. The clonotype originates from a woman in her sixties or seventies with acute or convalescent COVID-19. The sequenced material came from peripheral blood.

DNA of the CDR3: TGTGCCAGCAGTTATTCCTCGGGACAGGGACCTCCTTTT. Amino acid sequence: CASSYSSGQGPPF. The gene calls are TRBV2 and TRBJ2-3; 9 bases fit TRBD1. There are 13 residues in the CDR3. CDR1 is SNHLY, CDR2 FYNNEI, per germline.